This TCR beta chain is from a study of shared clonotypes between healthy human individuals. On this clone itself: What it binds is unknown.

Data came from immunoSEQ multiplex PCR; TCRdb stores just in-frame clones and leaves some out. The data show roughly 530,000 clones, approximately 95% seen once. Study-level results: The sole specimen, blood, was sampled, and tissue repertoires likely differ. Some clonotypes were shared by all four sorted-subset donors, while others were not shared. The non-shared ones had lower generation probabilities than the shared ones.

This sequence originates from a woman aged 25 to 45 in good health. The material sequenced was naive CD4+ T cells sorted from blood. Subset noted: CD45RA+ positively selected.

The CDR3 coding sequence is TGTGCCAGCACTGAGGGATATAGCAATCAGCCCCAGCATTTT. Protein sequence: CASTEGYSNQPQHF. The chain is built from TRBV2 and TRBJ1-5; D call uncertain. Germline CDR1 and CDR2: SNHLY and FYNNEI. This CDR3 is 14 amino acids long. The germline V and J ends were trimmed by 7 bases and 0 bases, with 10 bases remaining between them.